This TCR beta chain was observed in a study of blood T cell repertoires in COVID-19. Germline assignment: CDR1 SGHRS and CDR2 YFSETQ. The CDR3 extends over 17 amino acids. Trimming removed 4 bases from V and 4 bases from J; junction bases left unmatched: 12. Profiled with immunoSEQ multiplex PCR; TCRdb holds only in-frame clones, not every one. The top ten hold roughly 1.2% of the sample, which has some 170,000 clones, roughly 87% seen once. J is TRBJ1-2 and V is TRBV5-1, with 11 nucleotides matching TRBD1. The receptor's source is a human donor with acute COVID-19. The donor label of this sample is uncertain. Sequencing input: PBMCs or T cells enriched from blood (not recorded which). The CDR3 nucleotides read TGCGCCAGCAGCCCATACGCCGGGACAGGGGGGTTCTATGGCTACACCTTC. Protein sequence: CASSPYAGTGGFYGYTF.